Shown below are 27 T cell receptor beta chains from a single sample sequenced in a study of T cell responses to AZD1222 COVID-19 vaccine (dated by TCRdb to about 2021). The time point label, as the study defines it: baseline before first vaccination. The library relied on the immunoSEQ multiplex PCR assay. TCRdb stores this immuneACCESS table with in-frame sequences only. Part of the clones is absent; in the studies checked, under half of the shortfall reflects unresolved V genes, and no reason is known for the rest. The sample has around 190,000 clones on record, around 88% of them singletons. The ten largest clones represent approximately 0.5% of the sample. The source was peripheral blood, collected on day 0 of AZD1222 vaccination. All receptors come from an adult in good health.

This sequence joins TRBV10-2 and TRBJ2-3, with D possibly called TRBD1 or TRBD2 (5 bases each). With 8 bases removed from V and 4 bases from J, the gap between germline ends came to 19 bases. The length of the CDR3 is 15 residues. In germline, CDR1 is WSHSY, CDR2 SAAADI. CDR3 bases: TGCGCCAGCGGTCTCGAGGGGACCGTTTCAGATACGCAGTATTTT. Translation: CASGLEGTVSDTQYF.

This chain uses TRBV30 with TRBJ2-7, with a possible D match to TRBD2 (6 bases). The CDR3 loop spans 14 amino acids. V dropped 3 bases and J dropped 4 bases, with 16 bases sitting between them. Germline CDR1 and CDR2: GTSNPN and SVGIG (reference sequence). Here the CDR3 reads CAWSPGRGYYEQYF. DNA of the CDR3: TGTGCCTGGAGCCCGGGACGGGGGTATTACGAGCAGTACTTC.

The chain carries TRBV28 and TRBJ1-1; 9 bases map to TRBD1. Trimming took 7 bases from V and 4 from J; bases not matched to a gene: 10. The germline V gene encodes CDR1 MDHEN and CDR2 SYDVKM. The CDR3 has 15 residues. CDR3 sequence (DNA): TGTGCCAGCACCTTAACGGGACAGGGCGGCACTGAAGCTTTCTTT. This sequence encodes CASTLTGQGGTEAFF.

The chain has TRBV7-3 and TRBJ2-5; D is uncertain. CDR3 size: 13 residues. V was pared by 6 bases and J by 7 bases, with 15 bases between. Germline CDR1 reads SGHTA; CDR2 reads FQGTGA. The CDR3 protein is CASSPSGPGTQYF. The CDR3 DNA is TGTGCCAGCAGTCCCAGTGGTCCGGGGACCCAGTACTTC.

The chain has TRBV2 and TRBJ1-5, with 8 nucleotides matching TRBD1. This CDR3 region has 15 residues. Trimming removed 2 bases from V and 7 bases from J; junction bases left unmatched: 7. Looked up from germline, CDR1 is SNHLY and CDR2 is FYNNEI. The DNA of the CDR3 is TGTGCCAGCAGTGAAAGGACAGGGTGGGACCAGCCCCAGCATTTT. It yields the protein CASSERTGWDQPQHF.

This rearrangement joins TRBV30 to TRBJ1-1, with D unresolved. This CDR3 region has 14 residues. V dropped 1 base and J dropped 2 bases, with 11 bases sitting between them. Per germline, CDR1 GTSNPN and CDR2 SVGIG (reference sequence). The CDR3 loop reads CAWSEQIPNTEAFF. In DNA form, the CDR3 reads TGTGCCTGGAGTGAACAGATACCAAACACTGAAGCTTTCTTT.

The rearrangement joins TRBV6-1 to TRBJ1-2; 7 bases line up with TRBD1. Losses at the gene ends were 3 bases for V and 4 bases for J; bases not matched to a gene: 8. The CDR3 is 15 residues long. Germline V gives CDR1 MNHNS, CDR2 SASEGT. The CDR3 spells CASSDGQGVVYGYTF. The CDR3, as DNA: TGTGCCAGCAGTGATGGGCAGGGGGTCGTCTATGGCTACACCTTC.

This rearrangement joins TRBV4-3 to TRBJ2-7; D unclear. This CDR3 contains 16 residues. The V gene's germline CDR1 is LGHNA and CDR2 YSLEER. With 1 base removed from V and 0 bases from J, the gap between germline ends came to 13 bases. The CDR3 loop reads CASSQVSSPSSYEQYF. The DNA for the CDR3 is TGCGCCAGCAGCCAAGTTTCGTCACCGAGCTCCTACGAGCAGTACTTC.

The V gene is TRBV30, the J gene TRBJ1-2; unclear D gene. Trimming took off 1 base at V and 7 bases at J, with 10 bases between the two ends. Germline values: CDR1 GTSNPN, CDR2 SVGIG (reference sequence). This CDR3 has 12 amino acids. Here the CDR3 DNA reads TGTGCCTGGAGTGCCACAGAGGCTGGCTACACCTTC. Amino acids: CAWSATEAGYTF.

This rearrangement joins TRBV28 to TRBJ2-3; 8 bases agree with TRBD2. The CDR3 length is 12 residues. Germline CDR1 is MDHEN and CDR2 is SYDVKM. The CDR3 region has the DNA TGTGCAGCTAGCGGGAGCACAGATACGCAGTATTTT. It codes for CAASGSTDTQYF. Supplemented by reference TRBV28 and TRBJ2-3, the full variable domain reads DVKVTQSSRYLVKRTGEKVFLECVQDMDHENMFWYRQDPGLGLRLIYFSYDVKMKEKGDIPEGYSVSREKKERFSLILESASTNQTSMYLCAASGSTDTQYFGPGTRLTVL.

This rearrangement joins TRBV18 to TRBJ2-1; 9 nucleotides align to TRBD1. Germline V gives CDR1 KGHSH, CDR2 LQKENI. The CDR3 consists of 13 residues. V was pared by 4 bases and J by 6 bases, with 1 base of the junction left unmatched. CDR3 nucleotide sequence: TGTGCCAGCTCACGGGACAGGGCCAATGAGCAGTTCTTC. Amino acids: CASSRDRANEQFF.

CDR3 in amino acids: CASSQGPPSPLHF. The CDR3 coding sequence is TGTGCCAGCAGCCAAGGCCCCCCTTCACCCCTCCACTTT. The genes are TRBV3-1 (or the pseudogene TRBV3-2) and TRBJ1-6; D gene ambiguous. V lost 1 base and J lost 9, with 7 bases in between. This CDR3 spans 13 amino acids. Germline CDR1 is LGHDT and CDR2 is YNNKEL (reference sequence).

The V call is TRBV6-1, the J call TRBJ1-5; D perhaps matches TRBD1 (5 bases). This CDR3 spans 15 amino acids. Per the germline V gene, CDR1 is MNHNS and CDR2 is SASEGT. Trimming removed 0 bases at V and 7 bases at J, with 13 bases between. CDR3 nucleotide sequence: TGTGCCAGCAGTGAAGCCCTGGGGGGAAGACAGCCCCAGCATTTT. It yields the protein CASSEALGGRQPQHF.

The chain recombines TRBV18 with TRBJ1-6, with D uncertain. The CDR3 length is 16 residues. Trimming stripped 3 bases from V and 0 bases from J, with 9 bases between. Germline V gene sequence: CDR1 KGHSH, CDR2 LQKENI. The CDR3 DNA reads TGTGCCAGCTCACCGGCAGAAAGCTCCTATAATTCACCCCTCCACTTT. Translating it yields CASSPAESSYNSPLHF.

In nucleotides, the CDR3 is TGTGCCAGCAGTGAAGGTGGACTAGCAGGTTACGAGCAGTACTTC. Amino acid sequence: CASSEGGLAGYEQYF. The V call is TRBV2, the J call TRBJ2-7; 8 nucleotides agree with TRBD2. Germline V gene lookup returns CDR1 SNHLY and CDR2 FYNNEI. The CDR3 is made up of 15 amino acids. V shed 1 base, J shed 4 bases, and the junction held 6 bases outside the gene matches.

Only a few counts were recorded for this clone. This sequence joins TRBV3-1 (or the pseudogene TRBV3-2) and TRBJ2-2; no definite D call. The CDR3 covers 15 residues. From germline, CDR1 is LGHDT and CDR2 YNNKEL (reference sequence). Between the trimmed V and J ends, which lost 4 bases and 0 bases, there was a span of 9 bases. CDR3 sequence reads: CASSRVLANTGELFF. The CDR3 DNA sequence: TGTGCCAGCAGCCGGGTGCTCGCGAACACCGGGGAGCTGTTTTTT.

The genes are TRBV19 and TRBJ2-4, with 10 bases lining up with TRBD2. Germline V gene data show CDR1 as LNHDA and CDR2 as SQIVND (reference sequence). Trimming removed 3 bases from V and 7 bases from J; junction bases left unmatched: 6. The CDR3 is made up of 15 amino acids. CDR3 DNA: TGTGCCAGTAGTATCCCAGCGGGAGGGGGGAACATTCAGTACTTC. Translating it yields CASSIPAGGGNIQYF.

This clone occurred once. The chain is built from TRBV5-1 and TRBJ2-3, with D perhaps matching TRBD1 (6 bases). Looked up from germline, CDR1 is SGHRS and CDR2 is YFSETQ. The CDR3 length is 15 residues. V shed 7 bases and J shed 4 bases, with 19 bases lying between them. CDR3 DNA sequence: TGCGCCAGCGTCGAATCACAGGGTTTCGCAGATACGCAGTATTTT. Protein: CASVESQGFADTQYF.

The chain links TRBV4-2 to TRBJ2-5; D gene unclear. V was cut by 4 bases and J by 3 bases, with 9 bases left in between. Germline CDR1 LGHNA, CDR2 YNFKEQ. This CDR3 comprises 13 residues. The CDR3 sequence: CASSPQGKETQYF. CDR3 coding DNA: TGTGCCAGCAGCCCCCAAGGCAAAGAGACCCAGTACTTC.

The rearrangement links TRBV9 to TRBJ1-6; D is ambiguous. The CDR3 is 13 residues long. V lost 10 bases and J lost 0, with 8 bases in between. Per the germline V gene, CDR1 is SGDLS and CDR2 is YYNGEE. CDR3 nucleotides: TGTGCCGAAAAGGGCTCCTATAATTCACCCCTCCACTTT. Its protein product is CAEKGSYNSPLHF.

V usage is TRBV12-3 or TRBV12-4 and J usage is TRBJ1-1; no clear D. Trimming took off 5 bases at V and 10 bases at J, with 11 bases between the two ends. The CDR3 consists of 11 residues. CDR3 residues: CASSSYFGAFF. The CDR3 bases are TGTGCCAGCAGTAGTTACTTTGGAGCTTTCTTT.

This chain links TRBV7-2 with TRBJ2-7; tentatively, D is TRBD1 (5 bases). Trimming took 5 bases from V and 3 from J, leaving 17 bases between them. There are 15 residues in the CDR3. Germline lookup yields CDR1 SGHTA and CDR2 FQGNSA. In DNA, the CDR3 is TGTGCCAGCAGCCTAGTTAGACTGGGGCACTACGAGCAGTACTTC. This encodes CASSLVRLGHYEQYF.

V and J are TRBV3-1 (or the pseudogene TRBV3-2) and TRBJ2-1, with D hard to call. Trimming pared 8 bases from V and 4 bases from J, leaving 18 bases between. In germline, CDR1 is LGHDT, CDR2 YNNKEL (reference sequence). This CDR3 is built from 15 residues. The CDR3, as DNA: TGTGCCAGCGCGTGGGATAGCCTCCTTTACAATGAGCAGTTCTTC. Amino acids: CASAWDSLLYNEQFF.

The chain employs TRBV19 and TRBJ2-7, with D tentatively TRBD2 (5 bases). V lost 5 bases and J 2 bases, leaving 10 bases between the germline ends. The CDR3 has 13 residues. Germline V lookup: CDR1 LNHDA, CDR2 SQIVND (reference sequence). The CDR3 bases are TGTGCCAGTAGTGTGCGGGCGGCCTACGAGCAGTACTTC. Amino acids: CASSVRAAYEQYF.

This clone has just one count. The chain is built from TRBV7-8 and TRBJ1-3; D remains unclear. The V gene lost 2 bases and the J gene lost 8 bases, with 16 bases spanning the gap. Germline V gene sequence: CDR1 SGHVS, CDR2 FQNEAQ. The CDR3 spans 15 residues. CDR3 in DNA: TGTGCCAGCAGCTTACGTGACCGGCTTGGGGACACCATATATTTT. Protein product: CASSLRDRLGDTIYF.

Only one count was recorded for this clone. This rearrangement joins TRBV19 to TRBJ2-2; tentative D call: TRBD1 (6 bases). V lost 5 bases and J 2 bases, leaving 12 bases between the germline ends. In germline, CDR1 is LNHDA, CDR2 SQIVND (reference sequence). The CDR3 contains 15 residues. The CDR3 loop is CASSPLQGNTGELFF. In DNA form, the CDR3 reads TGTGCCAGTAGTCCCTTACAGGGAAACACCGGGGAGCTGTTTTTT.

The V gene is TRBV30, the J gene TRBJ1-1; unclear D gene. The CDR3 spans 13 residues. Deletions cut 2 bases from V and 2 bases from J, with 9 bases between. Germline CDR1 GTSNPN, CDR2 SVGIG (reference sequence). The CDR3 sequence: CAWSQKGNTEAFF. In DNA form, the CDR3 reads TGTGCCTGGAGTCAAAAGGGAAACACTGAAGCTTTCTTT.